A single sample is the source of the 10 T cell receptor beta chains below, sequenced in a study of CD8 T cells in Susac syndrome. Random-hexamer reverse transcription was applied to about 0.5 to 1 ug RNA. Using its own MiXCR run on the immunoSEQ multiplex PCR reads, TCRdb lists one record per CDR3 protein. The data hold approximately 190,000 distinct CDR3 sequences, with approximately 96% observed a single time. The sample consisted of CD4+ T cells from PBMCs. Receptor source: a human donor with Susac syndrome.

The count of this clonotype is one. This chain joins TRBV5-1 and TRBJ2-3, with 8 bases identical to TRBD2. CDR1 is SGHRS, CDR2 YFSETQ, per germline. CDR3 size: 15 residues. The V segment lost 3 bases and the J segment 4 bases; nucleotides outside the gene matches: 7. Written as DNA, the CDR3 is TGCGCCAGCAGCTCGCCGGGACTAGGGGCAGATACGCAGTATTTT. It encodes CASSSPGLGADTQYF.

This chain joins TRBV7-3 and TRBJ2-3; TRBD2 agrees at 11 bases. V was clipped by 3 bases and J by 0 bases; unmatched bases: 2. CDR1 SGHTA and CDR2 FQGTGA come from the germline V gene. This CDR3 is built from 16 residues. CDR3 in amino acids: CASSFGTSGSTDTQYF. The CDR3 DNA follows: TGTGCCAGCAGCTTTGGGACTAGCGGTAGCACAGATACGCAGTATTTT. The variable domain in full, with the rest retrieved from reference TRBV7-3 and TRBJ2-3, is GAGVSQTPSNKVTEKGKYVELRCDPISGHTALYWYRQSLGQGPEFLIYFQGTGAADDSGLPNDRFFAVRPEGSVSTLKIQRTERGDSAVYLCASSFGTSGSTDTQYFGPGTRLTVL.

DNA of the CDR3: TGTGCCAGCAGTTTACCCCCGGCGACGACTGAAGCTTTCTTT. It specifies CASSLPPATTEAFF. The chain has TRBV28 and TRBJ1-1; D uncertain. The CDR3 consists of 14 residues. V dropped 2 bases and J dropped 5 bases, with 12 bases sitting between them. Germline assignment: CDR1 MDHEN and CDR2 SYDVKM.

The genes are TRBV7-6 and TRBJ2-7; 10 nucleotides line up with TRBD2. The CDR3 is made up of 16 amino acids. Germline trimming cut 5 bases from V and 0 bases from J; bases unmatched to any gene: 7. Germline V CDR1 and CDR2: SGHVS, FNYEAQ. As DNA, the CDR3 is TGTGCCAGCAGCCTATCTCCTAGCGGGAGCTCCTACGAGCAGTACTTC. It encodes CASSLSPSGSSYEQYF.

The chain has TRBV30 and TRBJ2-7; 7 positions agree with TRBD1. Losses at the gene ends were 3 bases for V and 6 bases for J; bases not matched to a gene: 5. Looked up from germline, CDR1 is GTSNPN and CDR2 is SVGIG (reference sequence). This CDR3 has 12 residues. Here the CDR3 reads CAWSETGPEQYF. CDR3 nucleotides: TGTGCCTGGAGCGAGACAGGGCCCGAGCAGTACTTC. Together with reference TRBV30 and TRBJ2-7, the CDR3 gives the full variable domain: SQTIHQWPATLVQPVGSPLSLECTVEGTSNPNLYWYRQAAGRGLQLLFYSVGIGQISSEVPQNLSASRPQDRQFILSSKKLLLSDSGFYLCAWSETGPEQYFGPGTRLTVT.

The chain links TRBV7-2 to TRBJ1-2, with TRBD1 matching over 7 bases. Germline V CDR1 and CDR2: SGHTA, FQGNSA. The CDR3 is made up of 14 amino acids. The V gene end was trimmed by 6 bases and the J gene end by 4 bases; junction bases not matched to a gene: 8. The CDR3 DNA follows: TGTGCCAGCAGGCCCGGGACAGAGGCCTATGGCTACACCTTC. This encodes CASRPGTEAYGYTF.

The V call is TRBV7-3, the J call TRBJ1-2, with TRBD1 matching over 7 bases. This CDR3 has 14 amino acids. The ends lost 5 bases at V and 5 bases at J; junction bases unmatched: 8. Germline V gene data show CDR1 as SGHTA and CDR2 as FQGTGA. The chain's CDR3 is CASSPEGAFYGYTF. In DNA, the CDR3 is TGTGCCAGCAGCCCCGAGGGGGCCTTTTATGGCTACACCTTC.

The chain couples TRBV14 to TRBJ2-4, with 7 bases identical to TRBD1. The trim removed 0 bases at V and 15 bases at J, leaving 8 bases unmatched. The CDR3 contains 13 residues. CDR1 is SGHDN and CDR2 is FVKESK in the germline V gene. In DNA, the CDR3 is TGTGCCAGCAGCCAAGATATGTTGACAGGGCGGTACTTC. It specifies CASSQDMLTGRYF.

V gene TRBV7-8 combines with J gene TRBJ2-6; the match to TRBD2 covers 8 bases. The V and J ends lost 0 bases and 2 bases, in that order; junction bases with no gene match: 9. This CDR3 contains 19 residues. From germline, CDR1 is SGHVS and CDR2 FQNEAQ. DNA of the CDR3: TGTGCCAGCAGCTTAGCCCGGGGTAGCGGGGTCCCTGGGGCCAACGTCCTGACTTTC. Its translation: CASSLARGSGVPGANVLTF.

This chain joins TRBV29-1 and TRBJ2-5; maybe TRBD1 (7 bases). Germline V gene lookup returns CDR1 SQVTM and CDR2 ANQGSEA. The CDR3 is made up of 12 amino acids. Trimming shortened V by 7 bases and J by 4 bases, and 13 bases separated the two germline ends. The CDR3 coding sequence is TGCAGCGAAAGACAGGGAGGAGAGACCCAGTACTTC. Translation gives CSERQGGETQYF.